Listed below are T cell receptor beta chains from one sample, sequenced in a study of T-cell memory formation after mild COVID-19. One entry per CDR3 protein results from TCRdb running MiXCR on the 5' RACE reads. The sample includes about 250,000 distinct CDR3 sequences, roughly 15% of them seen just once. The material sequenced was PBMCs or a T cell subset sorted from them (not recorded which). These receptors were collected from an adult woman who had mild COVID-19 (a few samples of this study predate the infection). Cell type and time point are not known. Both conserved end residues are part of each CDR3. A D gene is named only where the DNA matches it firmly. Rows may omit the clone size; those that give it use once, few, many or a size class.

v_call: TRBV25-1
clone_size: few
d_call: -
j_call: TRBJ2-1
cdr3_nt: TGTGCCAGCAGTGAACCCGGGACGAAGTCAGGAGAGCAGTTCTTC
cdr3_aa: CASSEPGTKSGEQFF

v_call: TRBV20-1
clone_size: -
d_call: TRBD1
j_call: TRBJ2-7
cdr3_nt: TGCAGTGCTAGAGATCGGGACAGACTCTACGAGCAGTACTTC
cdr3_aa: CSARDRDRLYEQYF

v_call: TRBV4-2
clone_size: -
d_call: TRBD2
j_call: TRBJ2-1
cdr3_nt: TGTGCCAGCAGCCGGGGGACTAATTACGGCACCCGCTCCTACAATGAGCAGTTCTTC
cdr3_aa: CASSRGTNYGTRSYNEQFF

v_call: TRBV4-2
clone_size: -
d_call: -
j_call: TRBJ2-3
cdr3_nt: TGTGCCAGCAGCCAAGAATACACAGATACGCAGTATTTT
cdr3_aa: CASSQEYTDTQYF

v_call: TRBV12-3/TRBV12-4
clone_size: once
d_call: TRBD1
j_call: TRBJ1-3
cdr3_nt: TGTGCCAGCAGTTTATCAGGGGGCGCGCAGGGAAACACCATATATTTT
cdr3_aa: CASSLSGGAQGNTIYF

v_call: TRBV6-5
clone_size: few
d_call: -
j_call: TRBJ1-2
cdr3_nt: TGTGCCAGCAGTCCCCAGACAGGCGACCTCGGTGGCTACACCTTC
cdr3_aa: CASSPQTGDLGGYTF

v_call: TRBV10-3
clone_size: -
d_call: -
j_call: TRBJ2-7
cdr3_nt: TGTGCCATCAGTGAGTTGCGAATACCCTACGAGCAGTACTTC
cdr3_aa: CAISELRIPYEQYF

v_call: TRBV3-1
clone_size: few
d_call: -
j_call: TRBJ1-2
cdr3_nt: TGTGCCAGCAGCTACCACAGCGCGACTAACTATGGCTACACCTTC
cdr3_aa: CASSYHSATNYGYTF

v_call: TRBV4-3
clone_size: few
d_call: TRBD1
j_call: TRBJ2-3
cdr3_nt: TGCGCCAGCAGCTACGGGACAGGGTCGGCAGATACGCAGTATTTT
cdr3_aa: CASSYGTGSADTQYF

v_call: TRBV20-1
clone_size: -
d_call: TRBD2
j_call: TRBJ2-1
cdr3_nt: TGCAGTGCTAGACCCACCGGGGGGGAGCAGTTCTTC
cdr3_aa: CSARPTGGEQFF

v_call: TRBV29-1
clone_size: -
d_call: -
j_call: TRBJ2-1
cdr3_nt: TGCAGCGCCGGGGACCCATACAATGAGCAGTTCTTC
cdr3_aa: CSAGDPYNEQFF

v_call: TRBV2
clone_size: many
d_call: TRBD2
j_call: TRBJ2-1
cdr3_nt: TGTGCCAGCAGCCCTCTTTCCCATCTAGCGGGACCCAATGATGAGCAGTTCTTC
cdr3_aa: CASSPLSHLAGPNDEQFF

v_call: TRBV5-1
clone_size: many
d_call: -
j_call: TRBJ2-3
cdr3_nt: TGCGCCAGTAATACGGGGAGCACAGATACGCAGTATTTT
cdr3_aa: CASNTGSTDTQYF

v_call: TRBV19
clone_size: few
d_call: TRBD2
j_call: TRBJ2-7
cdr3_nt: TGTGCCAGTAGTATTGGGACTAGGAAGTTCGAGCAGTACTTC
cdr3_aa: CASSIGTRKFEQYF

v_call: TRBV19
clone_size: -
d_call: -
j_call: TRBJ2-1
cdr3_nt: TGTGCCAGTAGTAAACACTTAAGCAATGAGCAGTTCTTC
cdr3_aa: CASSKHLSNEQFF

v_call: TRBV12-3/TRBV12-4
clone_size: -
d_call: TRBD1
j_call: TRBJ1-2
cdr3_nt: TGTGCCAGCAGTTTCCCTGGGACAGATTTAAGCACCTTC
cdr3_aa: CASSFPGTDLSTF

v_call: TRBV5-1
clone_size: -
d_call: TRBD2
j_call: TRBJ2-1
cdr3_nt: TGCGCCAGCAGCTTGGAGGCGGGGGGGCCCTACAATGAGCAGTTCTTC
cdr3_aa: CASSLEAGGPYNEQFF

v_call: TRBV7-2
clone_size: few
d_call: TRBD2
j_call: TRBJ2-2
cdr3_nt: TGTGCCAGCAGCTTACTAGCGGGGGGGCTCGGGGAGCTGTTTTTT
cdr3_aa: CASSLLAGGLGELFF

v_call: TRBV7-2
clone_size: -
d_call: TRBD1
j_call: TRBJ1-6
cdr3_nt: TGTGCCAGCAGTTCACAGGGGGCGAATAATTCACCCCTCCACTTT
cdr3_aa: CASSSQGANNSPLHF

v_call: TRBV4-1
clone_size: -
d_call: TRBD1
j_call: TRBJ1-4
cdr3_nt: TGCGCCAGCAGCCAGACCTGGGACAGGGTATATAGCGTTGAAAAACTGTTTTTT
cdr3_aa: CASSQTWDRVYSVEKLFF

v_call: TRBV7-9
clone_size: -
d_call: TRBD1
j_call: TRBJ1-1
cdr3_nt: TGTGCCAGCAGCTTGGGACAGAACAAGGATTGGGCTTTCTTT
cdr3_aa: CASSLGQNKDWAFF

v_call: TRBV15
clone_size: few
d_call: TRBD1
j_call: TRBJ1-5
cdr3_nt: TGTGCCACCAGCGGCAACAGGGGCCGGGGGCAGCCCCAGCATTTT
cdr3_aa: CATSGNRGRGQPQHF

v_call: TRBV12-3/TRBV12-4
clone_size: few
d_call: -
j_call: TRBJ2-1
cdr3_nt: TGTGCCAGCCGTCCACCCACCGTCCGGAATGAGCAGTTCTTC
cdr3_aa: CASRPPTVRNEQFF